The 32 T cell receptor beta chains in this list originate from one sample, sequenced in a study of shared clonotypes between healthy human individuals (dated by TCRdb to the early 2020s). The library was obtained by the immunoSEQ multiplex PCR assay. What TCRdb holds here is the immuneACCESS table cut down to in-frame rearrangements. Part of the clones is not present; checked against another copy, under half of the missing clones reflect an unresolved V gene, and the others are unexplained. The sample contains 1.6 million or so clones, around 97% of them found a single time. The ten largest make up over 1% of the sample. Sequences were obtained from naive CD4+ T cells sorted from blood. The sample's cell subset or site label, decoded: CD45RA+ positively selected. The receptors here all came from a man under 40 in good health.

The gene calls are TRBV30 and TRBJ2-3; 10 positions agree with TRBD2. CDR3 length equals 13 residues. The germline V gene has CDR1 GTSNPN and CDR2 SVGIG (reference sequence). The junction had 4 bases not matched to a gene; V was cut back by 1 base and J by 9 bases. The CDR3 spells CAWSGMTSGTQYF. The DNA for the CDR3 is TGTGCCTGGAGTGGGATGACTAGCGGGACGCAGTATTTT.

The chain joins TRBV29-1 to TRBJ2-6; D might be TRBD2 (6 bases). The CDR3 has 15 amino acids. The germline V gene encodes CDR1 SQVTM and CDR2 ANQGSEA. V dropped 5 bases and J dropped 0 bases, with 11 bases sitting between them. The CDR3: CSVLGGSSGANVLTF. In nucleotides, the CDR3 is TGCAGCGTTCTGGGGGGAAGCTCTGGGGCCAACGTCCTGACTTTC. Supplemented by reference TRBV29-1 and TRBJ2-6, the full variable domain reads SAVISQKPSRDICQRGTSLTIQCQVDSQVTMMFWYRQQPGQSLTLIATANQGSEATYESGFVIDKFPISRPNLTFSTLTVSNMSPEDSSIYLCSVLGGSSGANVLTFGAGSRLTVL.

This clone has only one observation. The chain employs TRBV18 and TRBJ2-1; D assignment may be TRBD1 or TRBD2 (5 bases each). V lost 1 base, J lost 5 bases, and 18 bases lay in between. Germline V lookup: CDR1 KGHSH, CDR2 LQKENI. The CDR3 length is 17 residues. The CDR3 reads CASSPRLPGPLDNEQFF. CDR3 DNA sequence: TGTGCCAGCTCACCACGCCTACCGGGACCCTTAGACAATGAGCAGTTCTTC.

The genes are TRBV7-9 and TRBJ2-1, with 8 bases identical to TRBD2. The CDR3 runs to 16 residues. Germline V gene lookup returns CDR1 SEHNR and CDR2 FQNEAQ (reference sequence). The trim removed 4 bases at V and 5 bases at J, leaving 10 bases unmatched. This chain's CDR3 is CASSSSTSGRDNEQFF. CDR3 in DNA: TGTGCCAGCAGCTCATCCACTAGCGGCAGAGACAATGAGCAGTTCTTC.

The chain has TRBV5-5 and TRBJ2-1; 10 bases fit TRBD2. CDR3 length equals 16 residues. Germline CDR1 is SGHKS and CDR2 is YYEKEE (reference sequence). V gave up 0 bases and J gave up 8 bases; unmatched junction bases: 8. CDR3 amino acids: CASSLVRGTSVDEQFF. In nucleotides, the CDR3 is TGTGCCAGCAGCTTGGTTAGGGGGACTAGCGTCGATGAGCAGTTCTTC. The whole variable domain, remainder taken from reference TRBV5-5 and TRBJ2-1, is DAGVTQSPTHLIKTRGQQVTLRCSPISGHKSVSWYQQVLGQGPQFIFQYYEKEERGRGNFPDRFSARQFPNYSSELNVNALLLGDSALYLCASSLVRGTSVDEQFFGPGTRLTVL.

Comments on this clone: The sample carries other DNA sequences with the same CDR3. The chain couples TRBV9 to TRBJ2-5; 7 positions agree with TRBD1. CDR3 length: 17 residues. V shed 3 bases and J 5 bases; nucleotides not matched to a gene: 16. Per germline, CDR1 SGDLS and CDR2 YYNGEE. CDR3 sequence: CASSGPPDRVIGETQYF. The CDR3, as DNA: TGTGCCAGCAGCGGACCGCCCGACAGGGTTATCGGGGAGACCCAGTACTTC. The entire variable domain, with the rest obtained from reference TRBV9 and TRBJ2-5, is as follows: DSGVTQTPKHLITATGQRVTLRCSPRSGDLSVYWYQQSLDQGLQFLIQYYNGEERAKGNILERFSAQQFPDLHSELNLSSLELGDSALYFCASSGPPDRVIGETQYFGPGTRLLVL.

This clone was counted once. This rearrangement joins TRBV28 to TRBJ2-1, with D unclear. CDR1 and CDR2 (germline): MDHEN, SYDVKM. The CDR3 consists of 14 residues. The germline V and J ends were trimmed by 3 bases and 7 bases, with 13 bases remaining between them. The CDR3 DNA follows: TGTGCCAGCAGTTTCCAACCCGTCAGGAATGAGCAGTTCTTC. This translates into CASSFQPVRNEQFF. Drawing the rest from reference TRBV28 and TRBJ2-1, the complete variable domain is DVKVTQSSRYLVKRTGEKVFLECVQDMDHENMFWYRQDPGLGLRLIYFSYDVKMKEKGDIPEGYSVSREKKERFSLILESASTNQTSMYLCASSFQPVRNEQFFGPGTRLTVL.

The chain has TRBV9 and TRBJ2-1, with D perhaps TRBD1 (7 bases). Trimming took off 1 base at V and 4 bases at J, with 21 bases between the two ends. The germline gives CDR1 SGDLS, CDR2 YYNGEE. The length of the CDR3 is 18 residues. The DNA of the CDR3 is TGTGCCAGCAGCGTAAAGGGGGCGGGGAATTGGCCATACAATGAGCAGTTCTTC. Its translation: CASSVKGAGNWPYNEQFF.

The V and J genes are TRBV25-1 and TRBJ2-3; D is undetermined. Trimming removed 0 bases at V and 2 bases at J, with 9 bases between. The CDR3 spans 15 residues. Germline values: CDR1 MGHDK, CDR2 SYGVNS. The CDR3 loop reads CASSEYDTYTDTQYF. The CDR3 DNA is TGTGCCAGCAGTGAATACGACACCTACACAGATACGCAGTATTTT. Based on the CDR3 plus reference TRBV25-1 and TRBJ2-3, the full variable domain is EADIYQTPRYLVIGTGKKITLECSQTMGHDKMYWYQQDPGMELHLIHYSYGVNSTEKGDLSSESTVSRIRTEHFPLTLESARPSHTSQYLCASSEYDTYTDTQYFGPGTRLTVL.

V usage is TRBV7-2 and J usage is TRBJ2-3, with no clear D. Trimming pared 3 bases from V and 4 bases from J, leaving 5 bases between. Germline-derived CDR1 and CDR2 are SGHTA and FQGNSA. The CDR3 spans 12 residues. The CDR3 reads CASSFEADTQYF. In DNA, the CDR3 is TGTGCCAGCAGCTTCGAGGCAGATACGCAGTATTTT.

The CDR3 protein is CASSKRETINEQFF. The CDR3, as DNA: TGTGCCAGCAGCAAGCGGGAAACTATCAATGAGCAGTTCTTC. The rearrangement uses TRBV5-4 and TRBJ2-1, with 7 bases identical to TRBD2. There are 14 residues in the CDR3. Germline V gene data show CDR1 as SGHNT and CDR2 as YYREEE (reference sequence). V shed 4 bases, J shed 6 bases, and the junction held 7 bases outside the gene matches.

This clone occurred a few times. The chain combines TRBV28 with TRBJ2-2, with D perhaps TRBD1 (5 bases). V lost 1 base, J lost 0 bases, and 6 bases lay in between. The CDR3 has 15 amino acids. Per germline, CDR1 MDHEN and CDR2 SYDVKM. CDR3 nucleotides: TGTGCCAGCAGTTTATCAGGGACGAACACCGGGGAGCTGTTTTTT. Translating gives CASSLSGTNTGELFF.

V usage is TRBV7-9 and J usage is TRBJ2-1; 8 bases map to TRBD2. V lost 6 bases and J lost 5; bases outside the gene matches: 9. From germline, CDR1 is SEHNR and CDR2 FQNEAQ (reference sequence). This CDR3 region has 15 residues. CDR3 protein: CASSPLAGFDNEQFF. The CDR3 DNA follows: TGTGCCAGCAGTCCATTAGCGGGATTTGACAATGAGCAGTTCTTC.

This clone was detected only a few times. The genes are TRBV5-1 and TRBJ2-1; TRBD2 aligns across 9 bases. The CDR3 contains 14 residues. The V segment lost 5 bases and the J segment 6 bases; nucleotides outside the gene matches: 6. From germline, CDR1 is SGHRS and CDR2 YFSETQ. CDR3 region: CASSGTSLGNEQFF. CDR3 bases: TGCGCCAGCAGTGGGACTAGCTTGGGCAATGAGCAGTTCTTC.

The genes are TRBV10-3 and TRBJ1-2, with a possible D match to TRBD1 (6 bases). The CDR3 runs to 15 residues. V was clipped by 9 bases and J by 0 bases, with 17 bases between them. In germline, CDR1 is ENHRY, CDR2 SYGVKD. The CDR3 nucleotides read TGTGCCATGTCACAGGGAGAATCCGCTAACTATGGCTACACCTTC. It codes for CAMSQGESANYGYTF.

The gene calls are TRBV15 and TRBJ2-5; D might be TRBD1 (6 bases). Trimming removed 5 bases at V and 5 bases at J, with 12 bases between. CDR1 and CDR2 (germline): LNHNV, YYDKDF (reference sequence). The CDR3 is made up of 13 amino acids. Here the CDR3 reads CATSLTQGETQYF. The CDR3 DNA reads TGTGCCACCAGCCTAACTCAGGGGGAGACCCAGTACTTC.

J is TRBJ2-7 and V is TRBV7-9; 14 nucleotides match TRBD2. The V and J ends lost 5 bases and 5 bases, in that order; junction bases with no gene match: 5. This CDR3 has 15 residues. Germline loops: CDR1 SEHNR, CDR2 FQNEAQ (reference sequence). This CDR3 reads CASSRGLAGDHEQYF. DNA of the CDR3: TGTGCCAGCAGCCGGGGACTAGCGGGAGACCACGAGCAGTACTTC. Together with reference TRBV7-9 and TRBJ2-7, the CDR3 gives the full variable domain: DTGVSQNPRHKITKRGQNVTFRCDPISEHNRLYWYRQTLGQGPEFLTYFQNEAQLEKSRLLSDRFSAERPKGSFSTLEIQRTEQGDSAMYLCASSRGLAGDHEQYFGPGTRLTVT.

CDR3 nucleotides: TGTGCCAGCAGGGAGAGACAGTACACTGAAGCTTTCTTT. Protein: CASRERQYTEAFF. The rearrangement joins TRBV5-6 to TRBJ1-1; D is perhaps TRBD1 (5 bases). Germline V gives CDR1 SGHDT, CDR2 YYEEEE. With 5 bases removed from V and 3 bases from J, the gap between germline ends came to 11 bases. The CDR3 covers 13 residues.

The V and J genes are TRBV7-3 and TRBJ2-7; 12 nucleotides agree with TRBD2. The CDR3 length is 16 residues. The trim removed 6 bases at V and 0 bases at J, leaving 6 bases unmatched. Per germline, CDR1 SGHTA and CDR2 FQGTGA. The CDR3 spells CASSQSTSGSSYEQYF. The CDR3 nucleotides read TGTGCCAGCAGTCAATCGACTAGCGGGAGCTCCTACGAGCAGTACTTC.

This clone was detected only once. CDR3 bases: TGTGCCAGCAGATCGGCGGGCGTATACAATGAGCAGTTCTTC. Protein sequence: CASRSAGVYNEQFF. The J gene is TRBJ2-1, the V gene TRBV11-2; weak D call: TRBD2 (5 bases). The germline V gene encodes CDR1 SGHAT and CDR2 FQNNGV. This CDR3 has 14 residues. Trimming cost V 6 bases and J 4 bases, with 13 bases left between them. The full variable domain, with the rest looked up from reference TRBV11-2 and TRBJ2-1, is EAGVAQSPRYKIIEKRQSVAFWCNPISGHATLYWYQQILGQGPKLLIQFQNNGVVDDSQLPKDRFSAERLKGVDSTLKIQPAKLEDSAVYLCASRSAGVYNEQFFGPGTRLTVL.

This chain connects TRBV9 to TRBJ1-1; 9 bases match TRBD1. This CDR3 is built from 16 residues. CDR1 and CDR2 (germline): SGDLS, YYNGEE. The V and J ends lost 0 bases and 3 bases, in that order; junction bases with no gene match: 6. CDR3 loop: CASSVGTGVGYTEAFF. In nucleotides, the CDR3 is TGTGCCAGCAGCGTAGGGACAGGGGTTGGGTACACTGAAGCTTTCTTT.

As regards this clone: The identical CDR3 is also encoded by other nucleotide sequences in the sample. This rearrangement joins TRBV9 to TRBJ2-7; 9 nucleotides align to TRBD2. This CDR3 spans 14 amino acids. Germline values: CDR1 SGDLS, CDR2 YYNGEE. The V and J ends lost 2 bases and 3 bases, in that order; junction bases with no gene match: 3. Here the CDR3 DNA reads TGTGCCAGCAGCGTTAGCGGGAGCAACTACGAGCAGTACTTC. It codes for CASSVSGSNYEQYF.

The chain is built from TRBV25-1 and TRBJ2-5, with D unclear. The CDR3 loop spans 14 amino acids. The germline CDR1 and CDR2 sequences are MGHDK and SYGVNS. V was shortened by 1 base and J by 1 base, with 7 bases between the two germline ends. CDR3 sequence (DNA): TGTGCCAGCAGTGAATCTAGGTCCCAAGAGACCCAGTACTTC. It is translated as CASSESRSQETQYF.

CDR3 bases: TGTGCCAGCAGCTTACAGCTCAGGGAAGCAAACACCATATATTTT. It translates to CASSLQLREANTIYF. This rearrangement joins TRBV7-9 to TRBJ1-3; possibly TRBD1 for D (5 bases). The CDR3 has 15 amino acids. Germline CDR1 SEHNR, CDR2 FQNEAQ (reference sequence). The germline V and J ends were trimmed by 2 bases and 6 bases, with 14 bases remaining between them.

This clone was seen once. The gene calls are TRBV10-3 and TRBJ2-3; TRBD2 matches 15 bases. CDR1 and CDR2 (germline): ENHRY, SYGVKD. V was clipped by 5 bases and J by 2 bases; unmatched bases: 20. The CDR3 totals 22 residues. This chain's CDR3 is CAISWAGVTGTSGRTHTDTQYF. For the CDR3, the DNA is TGTGCCATCAGTTGGGCAGGGGTAACTGGGACTAGCGGGAGGACCCACACAGATACGCAGTATTTT.

The V call is TRBV6-4, the J call TRBJ2-3, with TRBD2 matching over 12 bases. CDR3 length: 17 amino acids. CDR1 and CDR2 (germline): MRHNA, SNTAGT. The junction had 9 bases not matched to a gene; V was cut back by 1 base and J by 7 bases. This CDR3 reads CASSDFPTSGSLNTQYF. CDR3 DNA: TGTGCCAGCAGTGACTTTCCGACTAGCGGGAGTTTAAATACGCAGTATTTT.

J is TRBJ1-3 and V is TRBV6-5; no definite D call. V lost 4 bases and J lost 10, with 11 bases in between. Germline CDR1 reads MNHEY; CDR2 reads SVGAGI. The CDR3 contains 12 residues. The CDR3 loop is CASSFDRRTIYF. The CDR3 DNA is TGTGCCAGCAGTTTCGACCGTCGTACCATATATTTT.

The CDR3 nucleotides are TGTGCCAGCAGTTCCCACTCTGGCGGGACCACAGATACGCAGTATTTT. Translating it yields CASSSHSGGTTDTQYF. The chain uses TRBV28 and TRBJ2-3, with D possibly TRBD2 on 6 matching bases. The CDR3 extends over 16 amino acids. Germline V lookup: CDR1 MDHEN, CDR2 SYDVKM. V lost 4 bases to trimming and J lost 2 bases, with 16 bases between them.

The V and J genes are TRBV10-1 and TRBJ1-2; D possibly corresponds to TRBD1 (5 bases). The CDR3 spans 13 residues. V lost 5 bases to trimming and J lost 4 bases, with 11 bases between them. Germline CDR1 reads WNHNN; CDR2 reads SYGVQD (reference sequence). The DNA for the CDR3 is TGCGCCAGCAGTAGGGACCGCAGCTATGGCTACACCTTC. This codes for CASSRDRSYGYTF.

The chain uses TRBV11-2 and TRBJ2-5; D uncertain. CDR3 length: 11 residues. Germline-derived CDR1 and CDR2 are SGHAT and FQNNGV. V was trimmed by 0 bases and J by 7 bases, leaving 3 bases between them. CDR3 nucleotides: TGTGCCAGCAGCTTAGACGGGACCCAGTACTTC. It is translated as CASSLDGTQYF.

V and J are TRBV7-2 and TRBJ2-1; 10 bases match TRBD2. Germline assignment: CDR1 SGHTA and CDR2 FQGNSA. V shed 5 bases and J 6 bases; nucleotides not matched to a gene: 10. The CDR3 runs to 16 residues. CDR3 nucleotides: TGTGCCAGCAGCGGCCGGGTGTCTAGCGGGAGCAATGAGCAGTTCTTC. Residues: CASSGRVSSGSNEQFF.

This chain links TRBV27 with TRBJ2-1, with 12 bases fitting TRBD2. V lost 1 base, J lost 9 bases, and 4 bases stayed unmatched. The CDR3 length is 15 residues. Germline V gene data show CDR1 as MNHEY and CDR2 as SMNVEV (reference sequence). CDR3 bases: TGTGCCAGCAGTTTATGGTCTAGCGGGGGGGGTGAGCAGTTCTTC. Encoded protein: CASSLWSSGGGEQFF.